The present TCR beta chain was sequenced within a study of blood T cell repertoires in COVID-19. Data came from immunoSEQ multiplex PCR; TCRdb stores just in-frame clones and leaves some out. Of around 58,000 clones in the sample, roughly 85% were seen once. Germline CDR1 SGHRS, CDR2 YFSETQ. The CDR3 is 16 amino acids. V was pared by 4 bases and J by 0 bases, with 14 bases between. The material sequenced was peripheral blood. The chain couples TRBV5-1 to TRBJ2-1; D is ambiguous. The clonotype originates from a human donor in a cohort sampled during active COVID-19. CDR3: CASSENQRSSYNEQFF. The CDR3 DNA follows: TGCGCCAGCAGCGAGAATCAGAGGAGCTCCTACAATGAGCAGTTCTTC.